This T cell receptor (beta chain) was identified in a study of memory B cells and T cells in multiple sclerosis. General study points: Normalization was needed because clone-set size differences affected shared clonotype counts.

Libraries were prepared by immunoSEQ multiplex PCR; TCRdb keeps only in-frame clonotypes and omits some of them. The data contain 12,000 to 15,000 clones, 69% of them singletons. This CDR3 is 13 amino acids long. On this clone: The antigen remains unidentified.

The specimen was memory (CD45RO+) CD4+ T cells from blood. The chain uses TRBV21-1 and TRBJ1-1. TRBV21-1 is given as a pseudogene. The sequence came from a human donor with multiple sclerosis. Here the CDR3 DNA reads TGTGCCAGCAGCAAAGCGAGCGACACTGAAGCTTTCTTT. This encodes CASSKASDTEAFF.